This TCR beta chain originates from a study of control samples from healthy donors and cancer patients (dated by TCRdb to the early 2020s). Library creation used the immunoSEQ multiplex PCR assay. TCRdb re-hosts the immuneACCESS table, in-frame sequences only. Its copies lack some clones; in the studies checked, an unresolved V gene accounts for under half of them, and the cause for the rest is not known. The sample table holds about 110,000 clones, of which about 89% were seen once. 15% to 20% of the sample is held by the ten biggest clonotypes. As concerns this clone: What this receptor recognizes is not known. The input lacks base qualities; no much larger clone sits a single base away.

V is clipped by 0 bases and J by 2 bases, and the sequence between their germline boundaries is 8 bases long. The germline V gene specifies MNHEY as CDR1 and SVGAGI as CDR2. From its cysteine to its phenylalanine, the CDR3 spans 15 amino acids. The CDR3 DNA has 45 bases and is translated from base 1. What was sequenced was blood. This TCR was sampled from a woman aged 45 to 65 in good health. Here the chain combines TRBV6-5 and TRBJ2-1, with the D assignment possibly TRBD1 or TRBD2, given 5 matching bases for each. Here the CDR3 is given as CASSYSGEAYNEQFF. The DNA reads TGTGCCAGCAGTTACTCGGGGGAAGCCTACAATGAGCAGTTCTTC.